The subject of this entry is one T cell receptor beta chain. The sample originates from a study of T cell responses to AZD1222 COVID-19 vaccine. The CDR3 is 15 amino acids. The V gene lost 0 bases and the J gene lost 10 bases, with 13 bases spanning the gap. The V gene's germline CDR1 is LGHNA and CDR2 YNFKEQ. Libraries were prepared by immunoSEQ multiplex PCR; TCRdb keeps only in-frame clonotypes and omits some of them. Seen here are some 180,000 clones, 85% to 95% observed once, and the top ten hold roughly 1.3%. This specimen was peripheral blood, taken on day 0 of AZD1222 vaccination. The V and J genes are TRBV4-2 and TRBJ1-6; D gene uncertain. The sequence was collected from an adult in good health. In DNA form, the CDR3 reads TGTGCCAGCAGCCAAGATCCGAGCCTTGGATCACCCCTCCACTTT. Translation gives CASSQDPSLGSPLHF.